The entry below gives a single T cell receptor beta chain sequence along with its context. The antigen remains undetermined. This record belongs to a study of identical twins. Findings and limits, study-wide: It was out-of-frame TCR alpha sharing in monozygotic twins that models underestimated.

With no exceptions, donors were healthy Caucasians. From the 5' RACE reads, TCRdb called clonotypes with MiXCR, one entry per CDR3 protein. The repertoire holds more than 200,000 distinct CDR3 sequences, with about an eighth as singletons. Germline V CDR1 and CDR2: SGHTA, FQGNSA. The CDR3 is 15 amino acids. V shed 5 bases and J 3 bases; nucleotides not matched to a gene: 6. The chain combines TRBV7-2 with TRBJ2-1; 8 bases are shared with TRBD1. The sequenced sample was memory (CD45RO+) T cells sorted from blood. The clonotype was recovered from a woman younger than 30 in good health. The CDR3 reads CASSPRTGRYNEQFF. The DNA of the CDR3 is TGTGCCAGCAGCCCGAGGACAGGGCGCTACAATGAGCAGTTCTTC.